This T cell receptor (beta chain) was profiled in a study of CD8 T cells in ankylosing spondylitis. Study-level points and caveats: Earlier work had already found some motif variants in reactive arthritis synovial fluid and blood. Disease-linked clones reportedly concentrated significantly in matched ankylosing spondylitis synovial fluid.

TCRdb re-called the 5' RACE reads with MiXCR, one entry per CDR3 protein. The repertoire holds roughly 100,000 distinct CDR3 sequences, with over 6.5% as singletons. This clonotype was seen at least ten times. Its antigen remains unknown. Germline V lookup: CDR1 SGHTA, CDR2 FQGNSA. Trimming removed 7 bases at V and 4 bases at J, with 13 bases between. This CDR3 is 14 amino acids long. The source of this sequence is a male donor with ankylosing spondylitis or in good health (not recorded which). The sample taken for sequencing was blood, either unsorted or a sorted T cell fraction (not recorded which). The genes are TRBV7-2 and TRBJ2-2, with D tentatively TRBD1 or TRBD2 (6 bases each). The CDR3 DNA reads TGTGCCAGCAACGTTAGGGGGGCCACCGGGGAGCTGTTTTTT. Its protein product is CASNVRGATGELFF.